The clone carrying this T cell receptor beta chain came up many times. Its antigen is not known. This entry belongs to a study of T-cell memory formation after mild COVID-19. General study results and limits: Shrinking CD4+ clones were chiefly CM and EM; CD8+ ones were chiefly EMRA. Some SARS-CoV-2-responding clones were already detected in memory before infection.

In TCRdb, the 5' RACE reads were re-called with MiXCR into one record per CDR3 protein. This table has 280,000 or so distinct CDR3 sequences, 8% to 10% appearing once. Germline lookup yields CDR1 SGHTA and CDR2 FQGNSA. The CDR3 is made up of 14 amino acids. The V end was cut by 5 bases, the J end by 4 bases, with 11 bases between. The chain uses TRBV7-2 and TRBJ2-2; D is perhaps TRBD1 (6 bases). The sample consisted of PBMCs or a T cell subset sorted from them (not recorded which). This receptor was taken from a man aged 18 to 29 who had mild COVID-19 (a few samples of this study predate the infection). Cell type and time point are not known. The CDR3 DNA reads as TGTGCCAGCAGCCCCGGGACATTCACCGGGGAGCTGTTTTTT. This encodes CASSPGTFTGELFF.